These 18 T cell receptor beta chains originate from one sample sequenced in a study of blood T cell repertoires in COVID-19. Sequenced by immunoSEQ multiplex PCR; TCRdb stores in-frame clones only, minus some. This table holds around 290,000 clones, 85% to 90% found once. The sequenced sample was peripheral blood. Receptor source: a man aged 40-55 years with acute or convalescent COVID-19.

CDR3 amino acids: CASTFGGSAGELFF. The CDR3 bases are TGTGCCAGCACCTTTGGCGGTTCGGCCGGGGAGCTGTTTTTT. J is TRBJ2-2 and V is TRBV6-5; the D is unclear. The CDR3 is made up of 14 amino acids. V was cut by 7 bases and J by 6 bases, with 15 bases left in between. The germline V gene encodes CDR1 MNHEY and CDR2 SVGAGI.

This clone came up once. The genes are TRBV6-6 and TRBJ1-1, with 7 positions matching TRBD1. The germline V gene encodes CDR1 MNHNY and CDR2 SVGAGI (reference sequence). Losses at the gene ends were 6 bases for V and 1 base for J; bases not matched to a gene: 2. CDR3 length: 13 residues. CDR3 in DNA: TGTGCCAGCAGACGGGACAGGAACACTGAAGCTTTCTTT. Translated: CASRRDRNTEAFF.

The chain carries TRBV7-9 and TRBJ2-7; TRBD2 agrees at 8 bases. The junction had 11 bases not matched to a gene; V was cut back by 1 base and J by 0 bases. Germline CDR1 reads SEHNR; CDR2 reads FQNEAQ (reference sequence). The CDR3 is 18 amino acids. CDR3 sequence (DNA): TGTGCCAGCAGCTTAGGGGAATATAATGCGGGGGGCTCCTACGAGCAGTACTTC. Protein sequence: CASSLGEYNAGGSYEQYF.

The rearrangement links TRBV9 to TRBJ2-3, with TRBD2 matching 8 bases. The germline V gene encodes CDR1 SGDLS and CDR2 YYNGEE. V shed 4 bases, J shed 1 base, and the junction held 5 bases outside the gene matches. The CDR3 totals 15 residues. CDR3 amino acids: CASSLGRGGTDTQYF. The CDR3 nucleotides are TGTGCCAGCAGCCTCGGGCGGGGGGGCACAGATACGCAGTATTTT. Full variable domain (outside the CDR3, taken from reference TRBV9 and TRBJ2-3): DSGVTQTPKHLITATGQRVTLRCSPRSGDLSVYWYQQSLDQGLQFLIQYYNGEERAKGNILERFSAQQFPDLHSELNLSSLELGDSALYFCASSLGRGGTDTQYFGPGTRLTVL.

The chain carries TRBV19 and TRBJ2-1; D ambiguous. This CDR3 has 14 residues. Trimming pared 1 base from V and 0 bases from J, leaving 4 bases between. The germline gives CDR1 LNHDA, CDR2 SQIVND (reference sequence). CDR3: CASSIVSSYNEQFF. Here the CDR3 DNA reads TGTGCCAGTAGTATAGTGAGCTCCTACAATGAGCAGTTCTTC.

The rearrangement joins TRBV6-5 to TRBJ1-1; D unresolved. The CDR3 is 13 amino acids. CDR1 and CDR2 from the germline V gene are MNHEY and SVGAGI. V gave up 7 bases and J gave up 3 bases, with 12 bases separating them. The DNA for the CDR3 is TGTGCCAGCAACCGGCTGCTAGACACTGAAGCTTTCTTT. Translated: CASNRLLDTEAFF.

The V gene is TRBV6-5, the J gene TRBJ1-5, with 10 bases that match TRBD1. V lost 6 bases to trimming and J lost 2 bases; unmatched junction nucleotides: 4. The CDR3 totals 15 residues. Germline V gene lookup returns CDR1 MNHEY and CDR2 SVGAGI. The CDR3 loop reads CASRGTGAGNQPQHF. The CDR3 DNA sequence: TGTGCCAGCAGAGGGACAGGGGCAGGCAATCAGCCCCAGCATTTT.

The chain links TRBV6-5 to TRBJ1-1; 8 bases fit TRBD1. This CDR3 has 14 residues. Germline CDR1 and CDR2: MNHEY and SVGAGI. With 7 bases clipped from V and 1 base from J, the junction kept 5 bases outside the gene matches. CDR3 protein: CASMGGTGNTEAFF. The CDR3 nucleotides read TGTGCCAGCATGGGCGGGACAGGGAACACTGAAGCTTTCTTT.

This clone was detected only a few times. V and J are TRBV24-1 and TRBJ2-7, with 9 bases that match TRBD1. The CDR3 is 12 residues long. After removal of 12 bases from V and 4 bases from J, the junction contained 6 bases not matched to a gene. In germline, CDR1 is KGHDR, CDR2 SFDVKD. CDR3 protein: CAAGTGRYEQYF. For the CDR3, the DNA is TGTGCCGCGGGGACAGGGCGGTACGAGCAGTACTTC.

This clone was observed a single time. The chain is built from TRBV5-1 and TRBJ2-3; 8 nucleotides match TRBD1. Germline values: CDR1 SGHRS, CDR2 YFSETQ. The J segment lost 4 bases and the V segment lost 4 bases, leaving 14 bases of the junction unmatched. The CDR3 has 17 residues. The CDR3 DNA sequence: TGCGCCAGCAGCCCTTACCCCGACAGGGGAGGACCAGATACGCAGTATTTT. The encoded protein is CASSPYPDRGGPDTQYF.

This chain connects TRBV12-3 or TRBV12-4 to TRBJ1-2; 12 nucleotides align to TRBD1. After removal of 8 bases from V and 5 bases from J, the junction contained 3 bases not matched to a gene. This CDR3 is 13 amino acids long. CDR3 bases: TGTGCCAGCGGGACAGGGGGCTCTTATGGCTACACCTTC. Translation: CASGTGGSYGYTF.

This chain links TRBV3-1 (or the pseudogene TRBV3-2) with TRBJ2-1; TRBD2 aligns across 10 bases. The junction had 7 bases not matched to a gene; V was cut back by 0 bases and J by 14 bases. The CDR3 length is 14 residues. Per germline, CDR1 LGHDT and CDR2 YNNKEL (reference sequence). The CDR3 DNA reads TGTGCCAGCAGCCAAGACAATAGGGGGACTAGCGAGTTCTTC. This gives the protein CASSQDNRGTSEFF.

The chain employs TRBV5-1 and TRBJ1-1; no firm D call. This CDR3 comprises 14 residues. From germline, CDR1 is SGHRS and CDR2 YFSETQ. Trimming took off 4 bases at V and 4 bases at J, with 14 bases between the two ends. CDR3 residues: CASSRDPEVTEAFF. The DNA for the CDR3 is TGCGCCAGCAGCCGAGACCCGGAGGTCACTGAAGCTTTCTTT.

V and J are TRBV9 and TRBJ1-6; TRBD1 matches at 8 bases. Losses at the gene ends were 4 bases for V and 9 bases for J; bases not matched to a gene: 12. In germline, CDR1 is SGDLS, CDR2 YYNGEE. The CDR3 is 16 residues long. The CDR3 coding sequence is TGTGCCAGCAGCTCAGGCCTGACAGGGGCTGGTTCACCCCTCCACTTT. It encodes CASSSGLTGAGSPLHF.

The chain uses TRBV13 and TRBJ2-7; D is possibly TRBD2 (6 bases). In germline, CDR1 is PRHDT, CDR2 FYEKMQ (reference sequence). V was cut by 4 bases and J by 0 bases, with 16 bases left in between. CDR3 length: 16 amino acids. This chain's CDR3 is CASSSQGGTSSYEQYF. The CDR3 bases are TGTGCCAGCAGCTCCCAGGGCGGGACCAGCTCCTACGAGCAGTACTTC.

This chain uses TRBV30 with TRBJ2-7, with D possibly TRBD2 on 5 matching bases. This CDR3 comprises 13 residues. Trimming took off 0 bases at V and 5 bases at J, with 11 bases between the two ends. Germline CDR1 and CDR2: GTSNPN and SVGIG (reference sequence). The CDR3 DNA reads TGTGCCTGGAGTGTCACCGGGAATGACGAGCAGTACTTC. This gives the protein CAWSVTGNDEQYF.

This clone was seen just once. This chain links TRBV3-1 (or the pseudogene TRBV3-2) with TRBJ1-1; D is unresolved. The CDR3 has 14 residues. Trimming took 2 bases from V and 8 from J, leaving 15 bases between them. CDR1 LGHDT and CDR2 YNNKEL come from the germline V gene (reference sequence). DNA of the CDR3: TGTGCCAGCAGCCAAAGGGAGGGCGCCAACGAAGCTTTCTTT. Amino acid sequence: CASSQREGANEAFF.

The V call is TRBV5-1, the J call TRBJ2-2, with 10 bases lining up with TRBD2. V lost 4 bases, J lost 4 bases, and 4 bases stayed unmatched. The length of the CDR3 is 15 residues. Germline V gene lookup returns CDR1 SGHRS and CDR2 YFSETQ. The CDR3 here is CASSLSSGGTGELFF. As DNA, the CDR3 is TGCGCCAGCAGCCTTTCTAGCGGGGGCACCGGGGAGCTGTTTTTT.